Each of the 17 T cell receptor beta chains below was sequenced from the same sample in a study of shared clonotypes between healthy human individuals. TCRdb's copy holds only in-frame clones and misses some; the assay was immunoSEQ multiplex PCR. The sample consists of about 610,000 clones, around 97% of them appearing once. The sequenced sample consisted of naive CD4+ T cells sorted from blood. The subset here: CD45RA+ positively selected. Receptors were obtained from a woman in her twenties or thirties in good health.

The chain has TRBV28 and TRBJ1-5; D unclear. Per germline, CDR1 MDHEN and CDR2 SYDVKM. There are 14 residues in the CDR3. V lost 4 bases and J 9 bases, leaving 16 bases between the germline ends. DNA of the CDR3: TGTGCCAGCAGTTCTCGGGCTAGGCAAGTGCCCCAGCATTTT. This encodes CASSSRARQVPQHF. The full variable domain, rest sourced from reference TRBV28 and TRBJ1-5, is DVKVTQSSRYLVKRTGEKVFLECVQDMDHENMFWYRQDPGLGLRLIYFSYDVKMKEKGDIPEGYSVSREKKERFSLILESASTNQTSMYLCASSSRARQVPQHFGDGTRLSIL.

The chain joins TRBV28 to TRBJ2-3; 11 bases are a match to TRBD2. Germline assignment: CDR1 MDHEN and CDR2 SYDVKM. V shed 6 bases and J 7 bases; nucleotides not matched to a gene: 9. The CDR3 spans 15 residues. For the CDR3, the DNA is TGTGCCAGCAGCGTAGCGGGAGGGCCGACTAATACGCAGTATTTT. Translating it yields CASSVAGGPTNTQYF.

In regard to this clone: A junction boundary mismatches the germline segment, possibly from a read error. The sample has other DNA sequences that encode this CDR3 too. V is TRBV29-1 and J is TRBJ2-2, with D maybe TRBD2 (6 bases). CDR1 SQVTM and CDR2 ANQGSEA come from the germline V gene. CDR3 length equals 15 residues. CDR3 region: CSGGRAGGNPGELFF. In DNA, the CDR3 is TGCAGCGGGGGTCGAGCTGGGGGGAACCCCGGGGAGCTGTTTTTT.

CDR3 in DNA: TGTGCCAGCAGCTTAGATCTTCGGGGTGAGCAGTTCTTC. Protein sequence: CASSLDLRGEQFF. The chain carries TRBV11-3 and TRBJ2-1, with a possible D match to TRBD2 (5 bases). The CDR3 consists of 13 residues. Per the germline V gene, CDR1 is SGHNT and CDR2 is YENEEA. The ends were cut back, 0 bases at V and 9 bases at J, with 9 bases in the middle.

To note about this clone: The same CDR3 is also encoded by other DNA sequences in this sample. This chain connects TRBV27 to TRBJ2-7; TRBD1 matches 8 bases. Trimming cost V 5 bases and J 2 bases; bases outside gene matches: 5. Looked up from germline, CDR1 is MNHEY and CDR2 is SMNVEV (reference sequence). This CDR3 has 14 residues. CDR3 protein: CASSPRQGTYEQYF. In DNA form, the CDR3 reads TGTGCCAGCAGTCCCCGACAGGGGACCTACGAGCAGTACTTC.

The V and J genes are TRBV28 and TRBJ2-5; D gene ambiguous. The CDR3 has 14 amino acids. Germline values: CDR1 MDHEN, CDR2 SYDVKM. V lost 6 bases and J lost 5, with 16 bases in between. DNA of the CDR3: TGTGCCAGCAGCTCCTTCCCTAGGGCGGAGACCCAGTACTTC. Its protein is CASSSFPRAETQYF.

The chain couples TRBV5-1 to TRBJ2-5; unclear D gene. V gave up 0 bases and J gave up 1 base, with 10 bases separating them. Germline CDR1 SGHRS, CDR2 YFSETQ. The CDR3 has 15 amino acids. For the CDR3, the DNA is TGCGCCAGCAGCTTGGCCGGAGACTTCCAAGAGACCCAGTACTTC. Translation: CASSLAGDFQETQYF.

CDR3 amino acids: CASSTGGGPYEQYF. CDR3 sequence (DNA): TGCGCCAGCAGCACGGGCGGGGGCCCCTACGAGCAGTACTTC. The chain employs TRBV4-1 and TRBJ2-7; maybe TRBD2 (7 bases). CDR3 length: 14 amino acids. CDR1 is MGHRA and CDR2 is YSYEKL in the germline V gene. V was pared by 5 bases and J by 2 bases, with 13 bases between.

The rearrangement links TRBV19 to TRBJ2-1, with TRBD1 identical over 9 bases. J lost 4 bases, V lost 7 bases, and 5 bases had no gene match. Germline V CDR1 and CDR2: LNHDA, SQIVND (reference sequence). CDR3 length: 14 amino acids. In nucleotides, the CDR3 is TGTGCCAGTACCCCGGGACAGGGTTACAATGAGCAGTTCTTC. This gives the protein CASTPGQGYNEQFF.

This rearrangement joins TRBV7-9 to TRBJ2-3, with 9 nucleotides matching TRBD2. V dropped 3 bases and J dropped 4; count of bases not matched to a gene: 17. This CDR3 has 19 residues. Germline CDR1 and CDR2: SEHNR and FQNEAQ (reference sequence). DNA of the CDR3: TGTGCCAGCAGCTTCCTTGGAGCGGGAGGCCTCCGGGGCCCAGATACGCAGTATTTT. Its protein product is CASSFLGAGGLRGPDTQYF.

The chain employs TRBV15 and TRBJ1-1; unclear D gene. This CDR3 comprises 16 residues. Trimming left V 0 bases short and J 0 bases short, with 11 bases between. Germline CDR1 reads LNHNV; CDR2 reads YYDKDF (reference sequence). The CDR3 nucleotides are TGTGCCACCAGCAGAGAAGTAACCAGGATGAACACTGAAGCTTTCTTT. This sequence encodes CATSREVTRMNTEAFF.

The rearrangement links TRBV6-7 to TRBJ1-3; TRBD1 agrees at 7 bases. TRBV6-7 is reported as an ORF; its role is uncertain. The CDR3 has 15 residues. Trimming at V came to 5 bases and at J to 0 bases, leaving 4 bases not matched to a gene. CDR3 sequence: CASSPGDSSGNTIYF. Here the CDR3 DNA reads TGTGCCAGCAGTCCCGGGGACAGCTCTGGAAACACCATATATTTT.

The chain's CDR3 is CASSYSPTSRRDTQYF. The CDR3, as DNA: TGTGCCAGCAGTTACTCCCCGACCAGCAGGAGGGATACGCAGTATTTT. The gene calls are TRBV6-5 and TRBJ2-3; maybe TRBD2 (5 bases). The V gene's germline CDR1 is MNHEY and CDR2 SVGAGI. Trimming removed 0 bases from V and 6 bases from J, with 16 bases in between. CDR3 size: 16 residues.

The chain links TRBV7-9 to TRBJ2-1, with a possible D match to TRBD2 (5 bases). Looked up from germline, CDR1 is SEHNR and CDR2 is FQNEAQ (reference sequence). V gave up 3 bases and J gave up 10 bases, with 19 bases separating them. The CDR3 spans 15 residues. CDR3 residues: CASSFPRGSVREQFF. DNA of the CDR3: TGTGCCAGCAGCTTCCCCCGGGGAAGCGTTCGGGAGCAGTTCTTC.

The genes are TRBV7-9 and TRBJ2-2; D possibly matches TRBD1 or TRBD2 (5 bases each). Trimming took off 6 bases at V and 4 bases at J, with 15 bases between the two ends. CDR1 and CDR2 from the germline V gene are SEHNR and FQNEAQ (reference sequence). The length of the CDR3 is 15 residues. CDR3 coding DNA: TGTGCCAGCAGAAACCGGGACGTATTCACCGGGGAGCTGTTTTTT. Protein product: CASRNRDVFTGELFF.

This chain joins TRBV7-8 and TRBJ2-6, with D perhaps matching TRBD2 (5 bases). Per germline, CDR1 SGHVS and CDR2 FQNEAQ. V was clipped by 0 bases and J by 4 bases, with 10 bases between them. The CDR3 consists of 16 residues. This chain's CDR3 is CASSLAGVRGANVLTF. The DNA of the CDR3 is TGTGCCAGCAGCTTAGCGGGAGTGAGGGGGGCCAACGTCCTGACTTTC.

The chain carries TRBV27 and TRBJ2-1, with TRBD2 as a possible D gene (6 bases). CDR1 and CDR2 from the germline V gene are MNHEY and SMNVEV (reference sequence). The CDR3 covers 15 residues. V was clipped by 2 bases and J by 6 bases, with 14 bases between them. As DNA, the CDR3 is TGTGCCAGCAGTTTAGTGGACTACTCGGGCAATGAGCAGTTCTTC. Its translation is CASSLVDYSGNEQFF.